This T cell receptor (beta chain) was recovered during a study of beta chain features in type 1 diabetes. Overall study results and limits: TCRB CDR3 length was moderately but significantly reduced in all four CD4+ subsets of Type 1 diabetes patients.

CDR1 is GTSNPN and CDR2 is SVGIG in the germline V gene (reference sequence). Trimming stripped 0 bases from V and 4 bases from J, with 9 bases between. The CDR3 has 13 residues. For this clone: Antigen specificity is unknown.

Expressed TCRB transcripts were sequenced because the isolated RNA had all been reverse transcribed beforehand. Measured with immunoSEQ multiplex PCR; TCRdb has only the in-frame clones, and not every one. There are 300,000 to 350,000 clones in the sample; less than 15% occur only once, and roughly 0.015% lies in the top ten. Sample: naive CD4+ T cells from blood. The clonotype comes from a woman aged 18-29 years with type 1 diabetes. The chain uses TRBV30 and TRBJ2-5; no clear D. The CDR3 is CAWSVRTGETQYF. DNA of the CDR3: TGTGCCTGGAGTGTACGAACCGGAGAGACCCAGTACTTC.